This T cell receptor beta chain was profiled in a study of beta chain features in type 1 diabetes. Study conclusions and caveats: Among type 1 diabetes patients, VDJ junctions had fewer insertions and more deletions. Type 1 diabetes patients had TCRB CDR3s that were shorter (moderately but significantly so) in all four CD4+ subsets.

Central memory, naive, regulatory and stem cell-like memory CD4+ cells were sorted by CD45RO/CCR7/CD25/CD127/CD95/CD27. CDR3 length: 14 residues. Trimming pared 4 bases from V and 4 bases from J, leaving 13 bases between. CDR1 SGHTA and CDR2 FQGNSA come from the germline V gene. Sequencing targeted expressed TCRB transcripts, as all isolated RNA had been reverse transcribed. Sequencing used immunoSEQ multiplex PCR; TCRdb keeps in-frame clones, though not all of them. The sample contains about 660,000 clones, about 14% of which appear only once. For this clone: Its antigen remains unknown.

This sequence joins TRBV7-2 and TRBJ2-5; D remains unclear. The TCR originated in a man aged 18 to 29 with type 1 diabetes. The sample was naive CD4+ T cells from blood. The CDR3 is CASSSRLAAETQYF. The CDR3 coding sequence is TGTGCCAGCAGCTCCCGGCTGGCAGCAGAGACCCAGTACTTC.